This TCR beta chain was captured by sequencing in a study of blood T cell repertoires in COVID-19. Germline CDR1 reads SGHVS; CDR2 reads FQNEAQ. The V end lost 1 base, the J end lost 3 bases, and 6 bases lay between the germline ends. The CDR3 is 13 amino acids. Only in-frame clones appear in the TCRdb table, and some are missing; sequencing was by immunoSEQ multiplex PCR. The sample has under 250,000 clones; 87% are singletons. The source material was peripheral blood. The clonotype was recovered from a man between 18 and 35 years old with active or convalescent COVID-19. The chain employs TRBV7-8 and TRBJ1-2; D gene ambiguous. The CDR3 coding sequence is TGTGCCAGCAGCTTAGGGGAGGACTATGGCTACACCTTC. Protein sequence: CASSLGEDYGYTF.